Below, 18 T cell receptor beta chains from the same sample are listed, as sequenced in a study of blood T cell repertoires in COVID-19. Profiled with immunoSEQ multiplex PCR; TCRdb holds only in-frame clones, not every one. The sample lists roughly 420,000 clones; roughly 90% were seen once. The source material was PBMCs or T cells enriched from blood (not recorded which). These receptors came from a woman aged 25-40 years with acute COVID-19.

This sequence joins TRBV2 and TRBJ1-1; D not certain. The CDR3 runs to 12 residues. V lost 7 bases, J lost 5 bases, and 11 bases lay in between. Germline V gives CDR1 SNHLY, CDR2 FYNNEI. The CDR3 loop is CASMGGSTEAFF. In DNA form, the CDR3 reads TGTGCCAGCATGGGAGGATCAACTGAAGCTTTCTTT.

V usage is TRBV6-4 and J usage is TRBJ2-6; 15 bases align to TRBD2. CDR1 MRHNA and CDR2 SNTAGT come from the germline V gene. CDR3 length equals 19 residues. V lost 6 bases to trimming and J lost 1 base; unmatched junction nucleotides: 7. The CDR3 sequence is CASRPGLAGGSSGANVLTF. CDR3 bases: TGTGCCAGCAGGCCGGGACTAGCGGGGGGAAGTTCTGGGGCCAACGTCCTGACTTTC.

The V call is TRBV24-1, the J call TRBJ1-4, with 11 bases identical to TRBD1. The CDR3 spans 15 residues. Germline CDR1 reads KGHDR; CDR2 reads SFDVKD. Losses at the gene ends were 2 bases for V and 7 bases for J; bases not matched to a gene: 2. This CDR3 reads CATSDSGTGGEKLFF. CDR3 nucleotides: TGTGCCACCAGTGATTCCGGGACAGGGGGTGAAAAACTGTTTTTT.

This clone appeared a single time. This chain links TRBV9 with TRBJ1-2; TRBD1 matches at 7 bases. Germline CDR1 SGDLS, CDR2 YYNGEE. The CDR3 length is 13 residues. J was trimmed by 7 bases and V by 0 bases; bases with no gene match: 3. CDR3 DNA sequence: TGTGCCAGCAGCGTAGACAAGGGGGCTGGCTACACCTTC. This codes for CASSVDKGAGYTF. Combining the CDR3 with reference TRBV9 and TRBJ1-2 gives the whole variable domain DSGVTQTPKHLITATGQRVTLRCSPRSGDLSVYWYQQSLDQGLQFLIQYYNGEERAKGNILERFSAQQFPDLHSELNLSSLELGDSALYFCASSVDKGAGYTFGSGTRLTVV.

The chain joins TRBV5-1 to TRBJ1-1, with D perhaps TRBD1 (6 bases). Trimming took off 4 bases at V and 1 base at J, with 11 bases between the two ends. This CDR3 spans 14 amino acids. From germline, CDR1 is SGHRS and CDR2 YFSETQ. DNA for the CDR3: TGCGCCAGCAGCGCCCAGGGGAGGAACACTGAAGCTTTCTTT. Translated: CASSAQGRNTEAFF. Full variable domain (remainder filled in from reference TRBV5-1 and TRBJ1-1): KAGVTQTPRYLIKTRGQQVTLSCSPISGHRSVSWYQQTPGQGLQFLFEYFSETQRNKGNFPGRFSGRQFSNSRSEMNVSTLELGDSALYLCASSAQGRNTEAFFGQGTRLTVV.

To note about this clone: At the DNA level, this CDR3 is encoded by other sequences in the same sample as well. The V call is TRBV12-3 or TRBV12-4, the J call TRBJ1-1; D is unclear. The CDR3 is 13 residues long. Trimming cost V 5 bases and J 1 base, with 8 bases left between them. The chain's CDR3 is CASSPRQNTEAFF. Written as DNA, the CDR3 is TGTGCCAGCAGTCCCAGACAGAACACTGAAGCTTTCTTT.

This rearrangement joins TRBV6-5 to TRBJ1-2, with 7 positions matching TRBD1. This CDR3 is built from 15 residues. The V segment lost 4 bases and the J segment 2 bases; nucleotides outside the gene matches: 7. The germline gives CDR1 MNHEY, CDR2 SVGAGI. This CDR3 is CASSFTTGQNYGYTF. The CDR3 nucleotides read TGTGCCAGCAGTTTTACCACGGGACAGAACTATGGCTACACCTTC.

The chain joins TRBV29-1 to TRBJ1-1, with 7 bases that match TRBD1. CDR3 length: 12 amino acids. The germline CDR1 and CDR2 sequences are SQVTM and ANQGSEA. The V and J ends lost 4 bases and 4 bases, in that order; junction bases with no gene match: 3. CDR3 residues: CSVGQGTTEAFF. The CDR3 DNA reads TGCAGCGTTGGACAGGGAACCACTGAAGCTTTCTTT.

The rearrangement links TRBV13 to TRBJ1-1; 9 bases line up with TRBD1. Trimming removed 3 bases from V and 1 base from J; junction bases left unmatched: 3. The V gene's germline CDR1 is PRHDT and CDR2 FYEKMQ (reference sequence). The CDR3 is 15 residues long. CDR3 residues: CASSFRGQGNTEAFF. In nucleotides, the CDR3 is TGTGCCAGCAGCTTTCGGGGACAGGGGAACACTGAAGCTTTCTTT.

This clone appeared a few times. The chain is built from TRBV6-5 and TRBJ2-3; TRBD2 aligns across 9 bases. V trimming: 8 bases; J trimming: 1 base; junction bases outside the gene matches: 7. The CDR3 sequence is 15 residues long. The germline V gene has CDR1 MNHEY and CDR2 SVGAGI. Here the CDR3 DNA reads TGTGCCAGCTTGCGGGGGGGAATTGGCACAGATACGCAGTATTTT. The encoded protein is CASLRGGIGTDTQYF.

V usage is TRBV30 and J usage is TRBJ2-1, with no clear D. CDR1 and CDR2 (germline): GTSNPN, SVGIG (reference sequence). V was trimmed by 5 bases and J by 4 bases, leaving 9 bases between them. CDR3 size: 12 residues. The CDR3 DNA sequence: TGTGCCTGGCGCCCGCGATACAATGAGCAGTTCTTC. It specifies CAWRPRYNEQFF.

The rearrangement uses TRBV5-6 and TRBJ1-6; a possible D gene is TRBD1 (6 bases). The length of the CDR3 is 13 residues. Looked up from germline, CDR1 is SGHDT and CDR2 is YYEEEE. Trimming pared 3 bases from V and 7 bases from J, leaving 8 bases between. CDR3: CASSYGQNSPLHF. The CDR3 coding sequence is TGTGCCAGCAGCTACGGACAGAATTCACCCCTCCACTTT.

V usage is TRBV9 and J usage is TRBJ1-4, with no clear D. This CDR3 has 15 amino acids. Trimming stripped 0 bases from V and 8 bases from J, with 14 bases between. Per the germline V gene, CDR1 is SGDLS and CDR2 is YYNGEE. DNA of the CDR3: TGTGCCAGCAGCGTAGGTGGGAGCCTGGAGGAAAAACTGTTTTTT. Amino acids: CASSVGGSLEEKLFF.

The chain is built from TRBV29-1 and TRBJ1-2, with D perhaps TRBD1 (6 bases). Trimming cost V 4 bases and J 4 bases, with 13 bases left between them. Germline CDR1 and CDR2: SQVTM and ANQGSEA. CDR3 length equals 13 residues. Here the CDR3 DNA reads TGCAGCGTTGGTTCTTGGGACACCTATGGCTACACCTTC. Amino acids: CSVGSWDTYGYTF.

For the CDR3, the DNA is TGTGCCAGCAGTCCCGGACTATACCTCACCGGGGAGCTGTTTTTT. Its protein product is CASSPGLYLTGELFF. The chain is built from TRBV6-5 and TRBJ2-2; tentative D call: TRBD2 (6 bases). The CDR3 length is 15 residues. The V end lost 5 bases, the J end lost 4 bases, and 14 bases lay between the germline ends. The germline V gene encodes CDR1 MNHEY and CDR2 SVGAGI.

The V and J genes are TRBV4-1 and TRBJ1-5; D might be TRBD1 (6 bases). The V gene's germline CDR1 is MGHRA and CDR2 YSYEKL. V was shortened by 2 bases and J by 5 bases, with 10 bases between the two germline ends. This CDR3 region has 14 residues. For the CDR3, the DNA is TGCGCCAGCAGCCAAAACAGGGTCGATCAGCCCCAGCATTTT. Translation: CASSQNRVDQPQHF.

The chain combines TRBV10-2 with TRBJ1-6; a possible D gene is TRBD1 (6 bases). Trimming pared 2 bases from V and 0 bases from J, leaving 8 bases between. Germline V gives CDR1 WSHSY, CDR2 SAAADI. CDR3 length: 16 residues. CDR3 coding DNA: TGCGCCAGCAGTGAGGACAGGAGCTCCTATAATTCACCCCTCCACTTT. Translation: CASSEDRSSYNSPLHF.

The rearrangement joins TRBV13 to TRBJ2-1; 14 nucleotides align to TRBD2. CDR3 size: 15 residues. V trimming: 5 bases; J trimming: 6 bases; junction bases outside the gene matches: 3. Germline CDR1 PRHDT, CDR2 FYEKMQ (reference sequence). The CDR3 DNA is TGTGCCAGCAGCGCGGGACTAGCGGGGGTCAATGAGCAGTTCTTC. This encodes CASSAGLAGVNEQFF.